This TCR beta chain originates from a study of tumor-infiltrating lymphocytes in primary liver carcinoma. Study-level information: Samples produced roughly 3.5 to 7.5 million productive TCRbeta reads, comparable across tissue types.

The CDR3 length is 15 residues. Germline V gene sequence: CDR1 MNHNY, CDR2 SVGAGI (reference sequence). Study-wide results and limits: The proportion of top clones found throughout all five tumor regions was only about 8-25%.

cDNA specific to TCR beta was made from approximately 0.55 ug of total RNA, with a constant-region primer employed for priming. Slightly modified ARM-PCR with three nested multiplex PCR rounds yielded TCR beta libraries. A C-beta reverse primer and TRBV1-TRBV30 forward primers served in each of the first two PCR rounds, at 9 to 10 cycles apiece. TCRdb independently ran MiXCR on the multiplex PCR reads; one entry per CDR3 protein. In the table there are 120,000 or so distinct CDR3 sequences, roughly three fifths of which are singletons. Co-extraction yielded RNA and DNA from about 20-30 mg of unsorted bulk tissue. Concerning this clonotype: Antigen unknown. A junction end diverges from the germline sequence, so it may reflect a read error.

The gene calls are TRBV6-6 and TRBJ1-5; D ambiguous. This sequence was found in a woman in her sixties or seventies with primary liver carcinoma and hepatitis B virus infection. The sequencing sample was made of liver tumor tissue from sampling region 1. Subset given: tumor region T1, superior pole. The CDR3 protein is CASSYGGSNNQPHHF. DNA for the CDR3: TGTGCCAGCAGTTACGGTGGATCTAACAATCAGCCCCATCATTTT.